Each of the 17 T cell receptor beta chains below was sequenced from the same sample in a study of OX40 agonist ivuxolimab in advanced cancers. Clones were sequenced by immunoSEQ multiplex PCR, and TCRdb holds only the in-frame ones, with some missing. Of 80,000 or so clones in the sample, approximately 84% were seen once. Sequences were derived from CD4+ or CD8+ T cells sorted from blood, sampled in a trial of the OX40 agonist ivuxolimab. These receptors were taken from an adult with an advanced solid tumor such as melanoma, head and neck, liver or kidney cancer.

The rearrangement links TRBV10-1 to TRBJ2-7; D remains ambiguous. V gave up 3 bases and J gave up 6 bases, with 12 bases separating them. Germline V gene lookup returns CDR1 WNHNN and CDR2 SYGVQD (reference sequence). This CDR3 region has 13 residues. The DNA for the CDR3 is TGCGCCAGCAGTGAAGGCGGTTCGGGCGAGCAGTACTTC. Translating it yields CASSEGGSGEQYF.

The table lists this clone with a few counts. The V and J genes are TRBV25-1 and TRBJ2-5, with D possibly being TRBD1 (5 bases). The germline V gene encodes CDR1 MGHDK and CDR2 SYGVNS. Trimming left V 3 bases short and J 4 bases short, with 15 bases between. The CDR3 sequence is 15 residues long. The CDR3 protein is CASSDFQGLGETQYF. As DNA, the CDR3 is TGTGCCAGCAGTGATTTTCAGGGTCTGGGAGAGACCCAGTACTTC.

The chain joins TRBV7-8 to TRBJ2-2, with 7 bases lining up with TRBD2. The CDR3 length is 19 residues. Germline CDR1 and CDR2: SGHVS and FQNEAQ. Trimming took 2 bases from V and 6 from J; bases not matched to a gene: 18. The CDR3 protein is CASSLFRFAGARSPGELFF. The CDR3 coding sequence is TGTGCCAGCAGCTTATTTCGATTTGCGGGAGCTCGATCCCCCGGGGAGCTGTTTTTT. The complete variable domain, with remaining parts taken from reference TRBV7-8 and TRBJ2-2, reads GAGVSQSPRYKVAKRGQDVALRCDPISGHVSLFWYQQALGQGPEFLTYFQNEAQLDKSGLPSDRFFAERPEGSVSTLKIQRTQQEDSAVYLCASSLFRFAGARSPGELFFGEGSRLTVL.

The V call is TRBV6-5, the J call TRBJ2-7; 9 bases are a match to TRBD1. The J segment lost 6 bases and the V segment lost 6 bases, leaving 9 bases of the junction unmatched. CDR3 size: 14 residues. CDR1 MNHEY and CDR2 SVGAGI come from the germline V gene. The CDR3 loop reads CASRTGTGKAEQYF. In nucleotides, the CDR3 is TGTGCCAGCAGAACGGGGACAGGGAAGGCCGAGCAGTACTTC.

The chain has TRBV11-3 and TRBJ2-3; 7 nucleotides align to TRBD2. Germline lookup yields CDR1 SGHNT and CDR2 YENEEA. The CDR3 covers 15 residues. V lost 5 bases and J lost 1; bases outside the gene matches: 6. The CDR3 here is CASSVGGGGTDTQYF. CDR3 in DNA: TGTGCCAGCAGCGTGGGCGGGGGAGGCACAGATACGCAGTATTTT. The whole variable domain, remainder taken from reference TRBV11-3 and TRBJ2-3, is EAGVVQSPRYKIIEKKQPVAFWCNPISGHNTLYWYLQNLGQGPELLIRYENEEAVDDSQLPKDRFSAERLKGVDSTLKIQPAELGDSAVYLCASSVGGGGTDTQYFGPGTRLTVL.

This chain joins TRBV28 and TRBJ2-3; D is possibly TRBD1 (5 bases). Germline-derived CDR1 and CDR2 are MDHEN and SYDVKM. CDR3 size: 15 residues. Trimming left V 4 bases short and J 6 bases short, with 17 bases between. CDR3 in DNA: TGTGCCAGCAGTTCCAGGGTGTTTCTGGAGGATACGCAGTATTTT. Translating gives CASSSRVFLEDTQYF.

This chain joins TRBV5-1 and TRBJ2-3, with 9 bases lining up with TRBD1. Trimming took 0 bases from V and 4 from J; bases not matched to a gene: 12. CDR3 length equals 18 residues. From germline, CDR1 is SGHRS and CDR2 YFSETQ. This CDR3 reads CASSLEGPGQGWADTQYF. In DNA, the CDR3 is TGCGCCAGCAGCTTGGAAGGCCCGGGACAGGGTTGGGCAGATACGCAGTATTTT.

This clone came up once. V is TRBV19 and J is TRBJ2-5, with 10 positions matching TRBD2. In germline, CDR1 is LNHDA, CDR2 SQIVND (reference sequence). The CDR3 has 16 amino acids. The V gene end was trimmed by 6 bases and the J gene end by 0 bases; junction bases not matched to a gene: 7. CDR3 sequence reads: CASRTGLAENQETQYF. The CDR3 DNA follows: TGTGCCAGTAGGACAGGACTAGCGGAGAACCAAGAGACCCAGTACTTC.

DNA for the CDR3: TGTGCCAGTAGTACCCCTGGACAGGGGGCGCAGGGCTACACCTTC. Translating it yields CASSTPGQGAQGYTF. This chain joins TRBV19 and TRBJ1-2, with TRBD1 matching 11 bases. This CDR3 has 15 amino acids. Germline V gene lookup returns CDR1 LNHDA and CDR2 SQIVND (reference sequence). V trimming: 4 bases; J trimming: 8 bases; junction bases outside the gene matches: 9.

The CDR3 nucleotides read TGCGCCAGCAGCTACGCAACTAATGAAAAACTGTTTTTT. Encoded protein: CASSYATNEKLFF. The J gene is TRBJ1-4, the V gene TRBV4-1; no clear D gene. Germline V CDR1 and CDR2: MGHRA, YSYEKL. The CDR3 sequence is 13 residues long. Between the trimmed V and J ends, which lost 5 bases and 0 bases, there was a span of 4 bases.

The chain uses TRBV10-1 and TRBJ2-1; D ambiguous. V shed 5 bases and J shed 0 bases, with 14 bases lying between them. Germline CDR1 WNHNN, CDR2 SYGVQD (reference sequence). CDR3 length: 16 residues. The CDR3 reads CASSPLNTSSYNEQFF. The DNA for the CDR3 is TGCGCCAGCAGTCCCCTGAACACAAGCTCCTACAATGAGCAGTTCTTC.

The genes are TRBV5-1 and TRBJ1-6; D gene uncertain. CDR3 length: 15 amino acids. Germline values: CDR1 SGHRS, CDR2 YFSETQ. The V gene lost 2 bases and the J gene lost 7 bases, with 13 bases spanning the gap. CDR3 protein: CASSFGPVWNSPLHF. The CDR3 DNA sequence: TGCGCCAGCAGCTTCGGACCGGTTTGGAATTCACCCCTCCACTTT.

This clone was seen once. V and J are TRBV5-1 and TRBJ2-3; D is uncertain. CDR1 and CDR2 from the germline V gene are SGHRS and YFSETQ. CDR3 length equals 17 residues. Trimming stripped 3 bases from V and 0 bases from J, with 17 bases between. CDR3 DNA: TGCGCCAGCAGCTCCCCGACGCCTTCCCCTAGCACAGATACGCAGTATTTT. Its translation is CASSSPTPSPSTDTQYF. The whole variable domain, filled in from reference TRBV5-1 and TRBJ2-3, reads KAGVTQTPRYLIKTRGQQVTLSCSPISGHRSVSWYQQTPGQGLQFLFEYFSETQRNKGNFPGRFSGRQFSNSRSEMNVSTLELGDSALYLCASSSPTPSPSTDTQYFGPGTRLTVL.

The CDR3 DNA is TGTGCCAGCAGCGTAGCAACCGGGATCGGTGGAAACACCATATATTTT. Protein sequence: CASSVATGIGGNTIYF. This chain uses TRBV9 with TRBJ1-3, with D unresolved. Germline assignment: CDR1 SGDLS and CDR2 YYNGEE. V was pared by 0 bases and J by 3 bases, with 13 bases between. This CDR3 is 16 amino acids long.

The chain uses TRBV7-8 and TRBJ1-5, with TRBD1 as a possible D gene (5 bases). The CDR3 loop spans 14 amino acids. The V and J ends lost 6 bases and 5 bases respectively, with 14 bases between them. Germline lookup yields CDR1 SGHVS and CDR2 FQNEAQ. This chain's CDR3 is CASSLGRADQPQHF. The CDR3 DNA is TGTGCCAGCAGTTTGGGACGGGCGGATCAGCCCCAGCATTTT.

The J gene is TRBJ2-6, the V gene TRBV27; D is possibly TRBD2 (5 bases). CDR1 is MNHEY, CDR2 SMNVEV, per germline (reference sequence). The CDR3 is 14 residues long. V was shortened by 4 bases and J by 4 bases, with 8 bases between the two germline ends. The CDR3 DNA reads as TGTGCCAGCAGTTGGGGAGTCGGGGCCAACGTCCTGACTTTC. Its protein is CASSWGVGANVLTF. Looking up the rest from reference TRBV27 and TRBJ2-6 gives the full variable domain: EAQVTQNPRYLITVTGKKLTVTCSQNMNHEYMSWYRQDPGLGLRQIYYSMNVEVTDKGDVPEGYKVSRKEKRNFPLILESPSPNQTSLYFCASSWGVGANVLTFGAGSRLTVL.

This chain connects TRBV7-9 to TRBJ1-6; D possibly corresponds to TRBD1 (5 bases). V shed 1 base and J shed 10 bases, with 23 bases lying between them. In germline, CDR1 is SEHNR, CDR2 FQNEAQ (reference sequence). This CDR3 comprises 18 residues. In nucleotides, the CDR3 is TGTGCCAGCAGCTTAGGAATTGGGGGAGAAGAGATTGGATCACCCCTCCACTTT. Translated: CASSLGIGGEEIGSPLHF. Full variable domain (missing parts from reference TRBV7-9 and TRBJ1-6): DTGVSQNPRHKITKRGQNVTFRCDPISEHNRLYWYRQTLGQGPEFLTYFQNEAQLEKSRLLSDRFSAERPKGSFSTLEIQRTEQGDSAMYLCASSLGIGGEEIGSPLHFGNGTRLTVT.